This T cell receptor (beta chain) was sequenced during a study of T cell changes during pregnancy in multiple sclerosis (dated 2019 in TCRdb). The study in broad terms: The study looked at changes in the T cell repertoire across pregnancy in women with multiple sclerosis.

Library preparation employed the immunoSEQ multiplex PCR assay. What TCRdb holds here is the immuneACCESS table cut down to in-frame rearrangements. Part of the clones is not present; checked against another copy, under half of the missing clones reflect an unresolved V gene, and the others are unexplained. The sample profile shows 80,000 to 130,000 clones; more than 80% of them were found once. In total, the top ten clones hold more than 0.95% of the sample. CDR1 and CDR2, per the germline V gene, are MDHEN and SYDVKM. Including cysteine and phenylalanine, the CDR3 has 13 amino acids. Kept here is only the CDR3 DNA, which spans 39 bases and is read in frame from base 1. To note about this clone: Its specific antigen is unknown. Sequence at one end of the junction differs from germline and may be a read error.

This sequence was found in a female donor with multiple sclerosis, enrolled in a pregnancy study. Sequences were derived from peripheral blood, sampled in the second trimester of pregnancy. This chain joins TRBV28 to TRBJ1-2, and TRBD1 matches 8 of the central bases. The CDR3 region: CASSFLVQGACDF. The bases are TGTGCCAGCAGTTTTCTCGTGCAGGGGGCCTGCGACTTC.